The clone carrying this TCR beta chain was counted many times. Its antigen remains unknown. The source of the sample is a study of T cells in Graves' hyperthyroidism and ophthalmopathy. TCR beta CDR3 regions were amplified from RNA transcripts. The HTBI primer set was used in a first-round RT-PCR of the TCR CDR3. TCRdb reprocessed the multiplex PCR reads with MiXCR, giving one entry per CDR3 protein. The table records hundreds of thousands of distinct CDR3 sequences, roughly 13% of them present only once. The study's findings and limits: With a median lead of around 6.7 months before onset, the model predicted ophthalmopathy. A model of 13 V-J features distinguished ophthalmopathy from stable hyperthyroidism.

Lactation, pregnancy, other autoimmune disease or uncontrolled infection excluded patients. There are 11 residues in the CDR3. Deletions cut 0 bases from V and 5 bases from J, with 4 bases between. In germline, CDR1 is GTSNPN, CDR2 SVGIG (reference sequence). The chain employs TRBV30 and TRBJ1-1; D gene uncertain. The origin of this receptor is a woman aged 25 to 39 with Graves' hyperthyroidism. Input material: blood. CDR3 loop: CAWSVQTEAFF. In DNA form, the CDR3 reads TGTGCCTGGAGTGTACAAACTGAAGCTTTCTTT.